This T cell receptor beta chain stems from a study of CD8+ T cells in alopecia areata. Findings of the study overall: Tofacitinib significantly brought down scalp clonality and expanded CD8+ clones among top 100.

Specified treatment: oral pan-JAK inhibitor, 5-10 mg twice daily. This CDR3 spans 16 amino acids. Looked up from germline, CDR1 is SGHTA and CDR2 is FQGNSA. Trimming took off 1 base at V and 0 bases at J, with 10 bases between the two ends. Notes on this clone: The antigen is not known.

In each case, RNA was isolated and then reverse transcribed into cDNA as the sequencing template. The repertoire was sequenced with immunoSEQ multiplex PCR; TCRdb's copy has only in-frame clones and lacks some. This table has 150,000 to 200,000 clones, 58% appearing once. The sequenced sample was CD4+ T cells sorted from blood, obtained between weeks 55 and 70, from a patient treated with tofacitinib. J is TRBJ2-1 and V is TRBV7-2; TRBD2 is a possible D gene (5 bases). This TCR came from a human donor with alopecia areata. The CDR3 sequence is CASSLDRAVSYNEQFF. The CDR3, as DNA: TGTGCCAGCAGCTTAGATCGAGCGGTCTCCTACAATGAGCAGTTCTTC.